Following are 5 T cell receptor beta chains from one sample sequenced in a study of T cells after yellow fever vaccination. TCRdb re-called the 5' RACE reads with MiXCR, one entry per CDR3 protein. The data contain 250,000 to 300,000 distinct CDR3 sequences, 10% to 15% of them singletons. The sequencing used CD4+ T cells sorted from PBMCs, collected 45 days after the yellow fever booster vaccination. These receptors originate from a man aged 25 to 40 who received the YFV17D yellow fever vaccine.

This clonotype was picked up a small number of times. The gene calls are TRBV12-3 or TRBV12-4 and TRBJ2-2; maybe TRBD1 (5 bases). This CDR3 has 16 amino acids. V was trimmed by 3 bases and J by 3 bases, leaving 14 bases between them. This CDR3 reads CASSLSPGYDTGELFF. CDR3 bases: TGTGCCAGCAGTTTGTCCCCAGGGTATGACACCGGGGAGCTGTTTTTT.

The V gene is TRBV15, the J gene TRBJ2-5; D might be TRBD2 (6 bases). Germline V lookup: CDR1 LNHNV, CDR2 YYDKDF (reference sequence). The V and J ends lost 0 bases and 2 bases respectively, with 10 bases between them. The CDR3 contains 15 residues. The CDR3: CATSRDPGGQETQYF. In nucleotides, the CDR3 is TGTGCCACCAGCAGAGATCCCGGAGGGCAAGAGACCCAGTACTTC.

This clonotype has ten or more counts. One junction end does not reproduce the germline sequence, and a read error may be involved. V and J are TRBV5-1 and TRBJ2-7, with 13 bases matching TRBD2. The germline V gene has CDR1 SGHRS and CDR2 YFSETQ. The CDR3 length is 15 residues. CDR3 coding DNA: TGTGCCAGCAGCCCGGGGACTAGCGGGACCTACGAGCAGTACTTC. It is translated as CASSPGTSGTYEQYF. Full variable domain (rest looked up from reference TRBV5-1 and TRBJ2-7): KAGVTQTPRYLIKTRGQQVTLSCSPISGHRSVSWYQQTPGQGLQFLFEYFSETQRNKGNFPGRFSGRQFSNSRSEMNVSTLELGDSALYLCASSPGTSGTYEQYFGPGTRLTVT.

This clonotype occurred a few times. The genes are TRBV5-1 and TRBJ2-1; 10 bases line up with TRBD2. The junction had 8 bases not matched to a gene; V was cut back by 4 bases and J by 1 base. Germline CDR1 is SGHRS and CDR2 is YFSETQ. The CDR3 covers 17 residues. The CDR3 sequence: CASSLVASGSSYNEQFF. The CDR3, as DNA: TGCGCCAGCAGCCTTGTAGCTAGCGGGAGTTCCTACAATGAGCAGTTCTTC.

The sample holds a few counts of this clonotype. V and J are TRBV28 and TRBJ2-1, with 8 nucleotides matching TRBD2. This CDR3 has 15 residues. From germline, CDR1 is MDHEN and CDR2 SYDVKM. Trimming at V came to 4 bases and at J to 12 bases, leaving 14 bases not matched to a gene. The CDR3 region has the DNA TGTGCCAGCAGTTCGTTCTCGGGGGGGGTGGTTGTGCAGTTCTTC. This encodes CASSSFSGGVVVQFF.